These T cell receptor beta chains were read from a single sample in a study of blood T cell repertoires in COVID-19. Method: immunoSEQ multiplex PCR; TCRdb's copy keeps in-frame clones and lacks some. The repertoire holds 250,000 or so clones, around 90% seen once, with approximately 4% in the top ten. The sample was PBMCs or T cells enriched from blood (not recorded which). The receptors stem from a woman between 25 and 40 years old with acute COVID-19. Each CDR3 is given with its conserved first and last residue. The D gene is left open where the match is weak. Size values are once, few and many counts, or a class for expanded clones, and some rows have none.

abundance,d_gene,j_gene,v_gene,CDR3nt,CDR3aa
NA,NA,TRBJ2-2,TRBV28,TGTGCCAGCAGTTTCCCTCAGGGGAACACCGGGGAGCTGTTTTTT,CASSFPQGNTGELFF
NA,TRBD2,TRBJ2-7,TRBV3-1/TRBV3-2,TGTGCCAGCAGCCAAAATCTGCAAGCGGGGGGCGAGCAGTACTTC,CASSQNLQAGGEQYF
NA,TRBD2,TRBJ2-1,TRBV18,TGTGCCAGCTCCCTGGGGACTAGCGGATACAATGAGCAGTTCTTC,CASSLGTSGYNEQFF
NA,TRBD2,TRBJ2-7,TRBV5-6,TGTGCCAGCAGCTCAACACCGGGACTAGCGGGAAGCGGGCAGTACTTC,CASSSTPGLAGSGQYF
NA,NA,TRBJ2-7,TRBV6-5,TGTGCCAGTGGCTCGACAGGATATCTCTACGAGCAGTACTTC,CASGSTGYLYEQYF
NA,NA,TRBJ1-4,TRBV27,TGTGCCAGCAGTTTATCCAGCTCAGAGGGTGAAAAACTGTTTTTT,CASSLSSSEGEKLFF
NA,NA,TRBJ2-5,TRBV5-6,TGTGCCAGCAGCTTGAGGGGCACCCAAGAGACCCAGTACTTC,CASSLRGTQETQYF
once,TRBD1,TRBJ2-2,TRBV10-3,TGTGCCATCAGTGAGCTTAGGGGGCAGAACACCGGGGAGCTGTTTTTT,CAISELRGQNTGELFF
NA,NA,TRBJ2-2,TRBV5-4,TGTGCCAGCAGTTCAGGGTTTACTAACACCGGGGAGCTGTTTTTT,CASSSGFTNTGELFF
NA,NA,TRBJ2-7,TRBV25-1,TGTGCCAGCAGTGGGCAGGTTGGCCACGAGCAGTACTTC,CASSGQVGHEQYF
NA,NA,TRBJ2-1,TRBV6-5,TGTGCCAGCTCTGGTGCTAGGAGGGAGGTTGAGCAGTTCTTC,CASSGARREVEQFF
NA,NA,TRBJ1-5,TRBV28,TGTGCCAGCAGCCCGGGTGACAATCAGCCCCAGCATTTT,CASSPGDNQPQHF
NA,NA,TRBJ1-2,TRBV6-2/TRBV6-3,TGTGCCAGCAGTTATCGGCGGAATGGCTACACCTTC,CASSYRRNGYTF
NA,NA,TRBJ2-7,TRBV5-6,TGTGCCAGCAGACGGACAGAGGTCAACTGGGAGCAGTACTTC,CASRRTEVNWEQYF